The 20 T cell receptor beta chains in this list originate from one sample, sequenced in a study of T cells in Graves' hyperthyroidism and ophthalmopathy. Using RNA transcripts as the source, TCR beta CDR3 regions were amplified. Initially, a first-round RT-PCR of the TCR CDR3 employed the HTBI primer set. TCRdb reprocessed the multiplex PCR reads with MiXCR, giving one entry per CDR3 protein. The sample consists of hundreds of thousands of distinct CDR3 sequences, 15% to 20% of them appearing once. Sequenced material: blood. These receptors all stem from a man aged 40-49 years with Graves' ophthalmopathy.

This clonotype was detected only once. This chain links TRBV6-2 or TRBV6-3 with TRBJ2-1; 11 bases match TRBD2. The CDR3 extends over 16 amino acids. The V segment lost 0 bases and the J segment 8 bases; nucleotides outside the gene matches: 6. Germline V gene data show CDR1 as MNHEY and CDR2 as SVGEGT. The DNA for the CDR3 is TGTGCCAGCAGTTACTCCCAACTAGCGGGAGCTCATGAGCAGTTCTTC. It encodes CASSYSQLAGAHEQFF.

There are many counts of this clonotype. V usage is TRBV28 and J usage is TRBJ2-2, with TRBD1 as a possible D gene (6 bases). The V end lost 7 bases, the J end lost 4 bases, and 16 bases lay between the germline ends. CDR1 and CDR2 from the germline V gene are MDHEN and SYDVKM. This CDR3 has 15 amino acids. The CDR3 sequence: CASKTQGRGTGELFF. CDR3 nucleotide sequence: TGTGCCAGCAAGACACAGGGCAGAGGCACCGGGGAGCTGTTTTTT.

This chain connects TRBV20-1 to TRBJ2-3; 8 positions agree with TRBD2. Per germline, CDR1 DFQATT and CDR2 SNEGSKA (reference sequence). The V gene end was trimmed by 2 bases and the J gene end by 2 bases; junction bases not matched to a gene: 6. This CDR3 is built from 15 residues. This CDR3 reads CSARPRTSITDTQYF. In DNA form, the CDR3 reads TGCAGTGCTAGACCGCGGACTAGCATCACAGATACGCAGTATTTT.

This clonotype was observed a few times. The rearrangement links TRBV4-1 to TRBJ2-3, with D possibly being TRBD1 (5 bases). The CDR3 runs 16 residues. CDR1 MGHRA and CDR2 YSYEKL come from the germline V gene. Between the trimmed V and J ends, which lost 3 bases and 2 bases, there was a span of 15 bases. For the CDR3, the DNA is TGCGCCAGCAGCCATATTGGCAGGGCTTACACAGATACGCAGTATTTT. It encodes CASSHIGRAYTDTQYF.

The rearrangement uses TRBV13 and TRBJ2-3, with 10 bases matching TRBD2. Looked up from germline, CDR1 is PRHDT and CDR2 is FYEKMQ (reference sequence). Trimming removed 5 bases from V and 2 bases from J; junction bases left unmatched: 7. The CDR3 sequence is 16 residues long. The CDR3: CASSAAGTSATDTQYF. The CDR3 DNA sequence: TGTGCCAGCAGCGCAGCCGGGACTAGCGCCACAGATACGCAGTATTTT.

This clonotype turned up a few times. The rearrangement uses TRBV28 and TRBJ2-3, with TRBD2 matching over 7 bases. The germline gives CDR1 MDHEN, CDR2 SYDVKM. Trimming removed 6 bases from V and 0 bases from J; junction bases left unmatched: 12. The CDR3 sequence is 17 residues long. The CDR3 nucleotides are TGTGCCAGCAGCCCCGGTTGGGCTAGCGGTAGCACAGATACGCAGTATTTT. Translating it yields CASSPGWASGSTDTQYF.

The chain recombines TRBV3-1 with TRBJ2-7, with no clear D. Per germline, CDR1 LGHDT and CDR2 YNNKEL (reference sequence). There are 15 residues in the CDR3. The V end lost 1 base, the J end lost 4 bases, and 14 bases lay between the germline ends. The CDR3 DNA reads as TGTGCCAGCAGCCAAGTAGTTAGCCCGCATTACGAGCAGTACTTC. Amino acid sequence: CASSQVVSPHYEQYF.

The sample holds a few counts of this clonotype. The CDR3 DNA is TGTGCCAGCAGTACCGCCTCTGGGGGGGTAGGCAATCAGCCCCAGCATTTT. Translating gives CASSTASGGVGNQPQHF. The chain couples TRBV6-1 to TRBJ1-5; tentative D call: TRBD1 (5 bases). Looked up from germline, CDR1 is MNHNS and CDR2 is SASEGT. V lost 5 bases, J lost 2 bases, and 19 bases lay in between. CDR3 length: 17 residues.

This clonotype was counted at least ten times. This rearrangement joins TRBV5-8 to TRBJ2-3, with D tentatively TRBD1 (5 bases). Trimming stripped 3 bases from V and 0 bases from J, with 14 bases between. Germline V gene data show CDR1 as SGHTS and CDR2 as YDEGEE. This CDR3 spans 16 amino acids. CDR3 coding DNA: TGTGCCAGCAGCTCGGGTTGGGGCTACAGCACAGATACGCAGTATTTT. It specifies CASSSGWGYSTDTQYF.

The chain is built from TRBV11-2 and TRBJ2-1, with 16 bases fitting TRBD2. This CDR3 is built from 21 residues. V lost 8 bases, J lost 10 bases, and 26 bases stayed unmatched. In germline, CDR1 is SGHAT, CDR2 FQNNGV. The CDR3 DNA follows: TGTGCCAGCGGATACCCCCCTACCGGGACTAGCGGGAGGGCCGCGTCGTACGAGCAGTTCTTC. Protein sequence: CASGYPPTGTSGRAASYEQFF.

The CDR3 loop reads CASSFRTGLSGNTIYF. The CDR3, as DNA: TGCGCCAGCAGCTTTCGGACAGGGCTCTCTGGAAACACCATATATTTT. The J gene is TRBJ1-3, the V gene TRBV5-1; 8 bases line up with TRBD1. With V trimmed by 2 bases and J by 0 bases, 4 bases remained unmatched. Germline assignment: CDR1 SGHRS and CDR2 YFSETQ. The CDR3 spans 16 residues.

This clonotype was detected only a few times. The J gene is TRBJ2-1, the V gene TRBV6-5; possible D gene TRBD2, 5 bases. V gave up 2 bases and J gave up 8 bases, with 10 bases separating them. The germline V gene encodes CDR1 MNHEY and CDR2 SVGAGI. The CDR3 is 13 residues long. The CDR3 reads CASSYNSVDEQFF. The CDR3 nucleotides are TGTGCCAGCAGTTACAATAGCGTCGATGAGCAGTTCTTC.

V is TRBV10-3 and J is TRBJ2-2; D might be TRBD1 (5 bases). The CDR3 is made up of 14 amino acids. Germline V CDR1 and CDR2: ENHRY, SYGVKD. V dropped 7 bases and J dropped 2 bases, with 11 bases sitting between them. CDR3: CAIKSGFNTGELFF. The CDR3 nucleotides read TGTGCCATCAAGTCAGGGTTCAACACCGGGGAGCTGTTTTTT.

The chain carries TRBV30 and TRBJ2-7; 12 nucleotides line up with TRBD1. V trimming: 4 bases; J trimming: 6 bases; junction bases outside the gene matches: 4. This CDR3 is 13 amino acids long. The germline gives CDR1 GTSNPN, CDR2 SVGIG (reference sequence). CDR3 in DNA: TGTGCCTGGACCGGGACAGGGGGCTTCGAGCAGTACTTC. It is translated as CAWTGTGGFEQYF.

The sample holds a few counts of this clonotype. The V and J genes are TRBV7-9 and TRBJ2-2; possible D gene TRBD2, 6 bases. Looked up from germline, CDR1 is SEHNR and CDR2 is FQNEAQ (reference sequence). This CDR3 region has 14 residues. The germline V and J ends were trimmed by 8 bases and 6 bases, with 16 bases remaining between them. As DNA, the CDR3 is TGTGCCAGCGGGGCCGGGAGTCTCTCCGGGGAGCTGTTTTTT. It is translated as CASGAGSLSGELFF.

The table lists this clonotype with many counts. At one end the junction does not follow the germline gene, possibly because of a read error. The V call is TRBV11-1, the J call TRBJ1-2, with 8 bases matching TRBD1. Germline assignment: CDR1 SGHAT and CDR2 FQDESV (reference sequence). The CDR3 length is 14 residues. The CDR3, as DNA: TGTGCCAGCAGCCGAACTACAGGGGGTCATGGCTACGCCTTC. Translation gives CASSRTTGGHGYAF.

This clonotype was observed at least ten times. The chain combines TRBV11-2 with TRBJ2-3, with TRBD1 as a possible D gene (7 bases). This CDR3 spans 14 amino acids. Germline CDR1 is SGHAT and CDR2 is FQNNGV. Deletions cut 5 bases from V and 5 bases from J, with 14 bases between. CDR3: CASSDRAEGDTQYF. CDR3 nucleotide sequence: TGTGCCAGCAGCGACAGGGCGGAGGGAGATACGCAGTATTTT.

This clonotype was found many times. The chain employs TRBV12-3 or TRBV12-4 and TRBJ1-1, with unresolved D. The CDR3 loop spans 14 amino acids. Deletions cut 2 bases from V and 3 bases from J, with 10 bases between. The CDR3 DNA reads TGTGCCAGCAGTTTAAAGGGCAAAGACACTGAAGCTTTCTTT. It encodes CASSLKGKDTEAFF.

About this clonotype itself: A much more abundant neighbour one base away suggests this may be a read error. The gene calls are TRBV7-2 and TRBJ2-7, with 13 bases aligning to TRBD2. Losses at the gene ends were 5 bases for V and 7 bases for J; bases not matched to a gene: 11. CDR3 length: 16 amino acids. The germline V gene encodes CDR1 SGHTA and CDR2 FQGNSA. Here the CDR3 reads CTSSPTSGRALGEQYF. The CDR3 DNA follows: TGTACCAGCAGCCCCACTAGCGGGAGGGCCCTAGGGGAGCAGTACTTC.

V and J are TRBV4-3 and TRBJ2-5, with 9 bases identical to TRBD2. CDR3 length equals 17 residues. The germline V gene encodes CDR1 LGHNA and CDR2 YSLEER. J gave up 3 bases and V 1 base, and 9 bases lay outside the gene matches. The CDR3 here is CASSQGTLAGTKETQYF. For the CDR3, the DNA is TGCGCCAGCAGCCAAGGCACGCTAGCGGGGACGAAAGAGACCCAGTACTTC.